Reported below is one T cell receptor beta chain. The antigen is undetermined. The source of the sample is a study of cytomegalovirus exposure and HLA in healthy donors. About the research overall: The 120 validation repertoires and the 666 first-cohort repertoires shared a platform, a later analysis reported.

Study-level points and caveats: Most TCR sequences were seen very rarely across donors, but some public TCRs occurred in many. Cytomegalovirus association was assigned to about 150 TCR beta chains. The tendency of first-cohort TCR clusters to co-occur in the 120 validation repertoires was the finding of a later analysis.

The CDR3 totals 14 residues. V dropped 0 bases and J dropped 5; count of bases not matched to a gene: 4. Germline-derived CDR1 and CDR2 are SGHRS and YFSETQ. Sequencing was performed with immunoSEQ multiplex PCR; in TCRdb, only in-frame clones are kept and a portion is missing. The data show 100,000 to 150,000 clones, with 85% to 90% seen just once and 2.1% held by the top ten. The specimen was PBMCs. The J gene is TRBJ2-7, the V gene TRBV5-1; TRBD1 matches 8 bases. The clonotype originates from a woman aged 25-40 years in good health and CMV-seronegative. This CDR3 reads CASSLGQGAHEQYF. CDR3 bases: TGCGCCAGCAGCTTGGGGCAGGGGGCCCACGAGCAGTACTTC. The whole variable domain, filled in from reference TRBV5-1 and TRBJ2-7, reads KAGVTQTPRYLIKTRGQQVTLSCSPISGHRSVSWYQQTPGQGLQFLFEYFSETQRNKGNFPGRFSGRQFSNSRSEMNVSTLELGDSALYLCASSLGQGAHEQYFGPGTRLTVT.